These 28 T cell receptor beta chains originate from one sample sequenced in a study of T cells in Graves' hyperthyroidism and ophthalmopathy (dated by TCRdb to the late 2010s). The library was produced with multiplex PCR. Sequenced using an Illumina HiSeq 2000. The TCR beta CDR3 regions were amplified from the RNA transcripts. For the first round of RT-PCR on the TCR CDR3, the HTBI primer set was used together with the Qiagen OneStep RT-PCR kit. The public sequencing data were trimmed at Q25 with fastp and processed into clonotypes with MiXCR by TCRdb, which kept only in-frame beta chains. Identical CDR3 protein sequences are pooled into one entry, listed with their most common genes and DNA. The sample table records 270,000 or so distinct CDR3 sequences; approximately 16% of these occur just once. The ten biggest clones cover about 30% of the sample. Sequencing was done on a sample of blood. These receptors originate from a woman between 45 and 65 years old with Graves' hyperthyroidism that later progressed to Graves' ophthalmopathy.

This clonotype was seen at least ten times. This chain connects TRBV27 to TRBJ1-2, with D possibly TRBD1 on 6 matching bases. This CDR3 is 12 amino acids long. V gave up 2 bases and J gave up 8 bases, with 9 bases separating them. Germline CDR1 reads MNHEY; CDR2 reads SMNVEV (reference sequence). The CDR3 protein is CASSLTGTGYTF. In DNA, the CDR3 is TGTGCCAGCAGTTTAACGGGGACAGGCTACACCTTC.

In this sample, this clonotype turned up many times. V usage is TRBV11-2 and J usage is TRBJ1-2; D may be TRBD1 (6 bases). V gave up 0 bases and J gave up 8 bases, with 16 bases separating them. Germline V lookup: CDR1 SGHAT, CDR2 FQNNGV. The CDR3 contains 15 residues. CDR3 residues: CASSLDPNRARGYTF. The CDR3, as DNA: TGTGCCAGCAGCTTAGATCCGAACAGGGCCCGGGGCTACACCTTC.

This clonotype appeared many times. This chain uses TRBV6-1 with TRBJ2-7; D may be TRBD1 or TRBD2 (5 bases each). CDR1 and CDR2 (germline): MNHNS, SASEGT. Between the trimmed V and J ends, which lost 7 bases and 3 bases, there was a span of 13 bases. The CDR3 has 13 amino acids. CDR3 coding DNA: TGTGCCAGCACTCTCCGGGGCGGCTACGAGCAGTACTTC. Its protein is CASTLRGGYEQYF.

This clonotype came up a few times. J is TRBJ2-3 and V is TRBV20-1; D is unresolved. The length of the CDR3 is 16 residues. The V and J ends lost 0 bases and 1 base respectively, with 14 bases between them. Per the germline V gene, CDR1 is DFQATT and CDR2 is SNEGSKA (reference sequence). In nucleotides, the CDR3 is TGCAGTGCTAGAGATAGTCTCACACGGGGCACAGATACGCAGTATTTT. Protein: CSARDSLTRGTDTQYF.

This clonotype showed up many times. The rearrangement uses TRBV11-2 and TRBJ2-1, with TRBD1 matching over 10 bases. The CDR3 covers 17 residues. Germline V CDR1 and CDR2: SGHAT, FQNNGV. V dropped 0 bases and J dropped 9; count of bases not matched to a gene: 11. The CDR3 protein is CASSLDFWGQGRGEQFF. The CDR3 DNA reads TGTGCCAGCAGCTTAGATTTCTGGGGACAGGGGAGAGGTGAGCAGTTCTTC. The full variable domain, completed using reference TRBV11-2 and TRBJ2-1, is EAGVAQSPRYKIIEKRQSVAFWCNPISGHATLYWYQQILGQGPKLLIQFQNNGVVDDSQLPKDRFSAERLKGVDSTLKIQPAKLEDSAVYLCASSLDFWGQGRGEQFFGPGTRLTVL.

This clonotype was counted between two and nine times. This chain links TRBV5-4 with TRBJ1-1; D not certain. Per germline, CDR1 SGHNT and CDR2 YYREEE (reference sequence). V was trimmed by 3 bases and J by 1 base, leaving 7 bases between them. This CDR3 is 13 amino acids long. The CDR3 nucleotides read TGTGCCAGCAGCTCTACACCGAACACTGAAGCTTTCTTT. This sequence encodes CASSSTPNTEAFF.

This clonotype was observed at least ten times. The J gene is TRBJ2-1, the V gene TRBV7-3; 11 bases fit TRBD2. Germline V gene sequence: CDR1 SGHTA, CDR2 FQGTGA. There are 16 residues in the CDR3. With 1 base clipped from V and 5 bases from J, the junction kept 4 bases outside the gene matches. The CDR3: CASSLIGTSGNNEQFF. The CDR3 nucleotides read TGTGCCAGCAGCTTAATTGGGACTAGCGGAAACAATGAGCAGTTCTTC. The full variable domain, completed using reference TRBV7-3 and TRBJ2-1, is GAGVSQTPSNKVTEKGKYVELRCDPISGHTALYWYRQSLGQGPEFLIYFQGTGAADDSGLPNDRFFAVRPEGSVSTLKIQRTERGDSAVYLCASSLIGTSGNNEQFFGPGTRLTVL.

A few counts support this clonotype. The conserved closing phenylalanine or tryptophan is absent in this CDR3, likely reflecting a read error. The V gene is TRBV5-1, the J gene TRBJ2-1, with D hard to call. V dropped 4 bases and J dropped 2 bases, with 13 bases sitting between them. The CDR3 is 15 amino acids. From germline, CDR1 is SGHRS and CDR2 YFSETQ. The CDR3 coding sequence is TGCGCCAGCAGCCTACAGACCACGACCTACAATGAGCAGTTCCTC. Its protein product is CASSLQTTTYNEQFL.

There are many counts of this clonotype. This chain links TRBV20-1 with TRBJ2-2, with 10 nucleotides matching TRBD1. CDR1 is DFQATT and CDR2 is SNEGSKA in the germline V gene (reference sequence). This CDR3 has 16 residues. Unmatched junction bases numbered 7, after V lost 2 bases and J lost 4 bases. In DNA form, the CDR3 reads TGCAGTGCTAGAAAGAGACAGGGGGCGTTCACCGGGGAGCTGTTTTTT. Translated: CSARKRQGAFTGELFF.

The genes are TRBV4-2 and TRBJ1-1; D might be TRBD1 (6 bases). The CDR3 has 14 amino acids. Germline assignment: CDR1 LGHNA and CDR2 YNFKEQ. Trimming removed 0 bases at V and 6 bases at J, with 11 bases between. CDR3 nucleotides: TGTGCCAGCAGCCAAGAAGTCCCAGGGGCTGAAGCTTTCTTT. Translated: CASSQEVPGAEAFF.

The table lists this clonotype with a few counts. A much larger clone sits a single nucleotide away, making a read error possible. The chain has TRBV5-1 and TRBJ2-2; the match to TRBD1 covers 8 bases. There are 15 residues in the CDR3. CDR1 and CDR2 from the germline V gene are SGHRS and YFSETQ. The CDR3 here is CASSPMTGDTEELFF. The CDR3 DNA sequence: TGCGCCAGCAGCCCGATGACAGGGGACACCGAGGAGCTGTTTTTT.

The table lists this clonotype with many counts. The rearrangement uses TRBV18 and TRBJ1-2, with TRBD1 matching 8 bases. CDR1 and CDR2 (germline): KGHSH, LQKENI. With 6 bases clipped from V and 6 bases from J, the junction kept 6 bases outside the gene matches. The CDR3 is made up of 13 amino acids. The CDR3 nucleotides read TGTGCCAGCTCGCCCTACAGGGGGGATGGCTACACCTTC. Translation gives CASSPYRGDGYTF.

The V call is TRBV6-5, the J call TRBJ1-6, with D perhaps matching TRBD1 (5 bases). The CDR3 is 16 amino acids. CDR1 is MNHEY, CDR2 SVGAGI, per germline. With 0 bases removed from V and 8 bases from J, the gap between germline ends came to 14 bases. CDR3 in amino acids: CASSYSTGTVYSPLHF. The DNA for the CDR3 is TGTGCCAGCAGTTACTCTACCGGGACTGTGTATTCACCCCTCCACTTT.

To note about this clonotype: An end of the junction differs from the germline gene, which may be a read error. J is TRBJ2-1 and V is TRBV11-3, with 8 positions matching TRBD2. This CDR3 region has 15 residues. The germline V gene encodes CDR1 SGHNT and CDR2 YENEEA. The CDR3 DNA reads TGTGCCAGCAGATTAGCGGGGACCCACTACAATGAGCAGTTCTTC. It codes for CASRLAGTHYNEQFF. The full variable domain, in which reference TRBV11-3 and TRBJ2-1 provide the parts outside the CDR3, is EAGVVQSPRYKIIEKKQPVAFWCNPISGHNTLYWYLQNLGQGPELLIRYENEEAVDDSQLPKDRFSAERLKGVDSTLKIQPAELGDSAVYLCASRLAGTHYNEQFFGPGTRLTVL.

This clonotype has only a few counts. The gene calls are TRBV20-1 and TRBJ1-6, with D perhaps matching TRBD1 (6 bases). V was shortened by 0 bases and J by 4 bases, with 13 bases between the two germline ends. Germline V CDR1 and CDR2: DFQATT, SNEGSKA (reference sequence). The CDR3 consists of 16 residues. The CDR3 reads CSARDQPGQYNSPLHF. The CDR3 bases are TGCAGTGCTAGAGACCAACCCGGACAGTATAATTCACCCCTCCACTTT.

This clonotype was recorded many times. The rearrangement links TRBV6-5 to TRBJ2-5; 10 bases agree with TRBD2. The CDR3 totals 19 residues. With V trimmed by 0 bases and J by 4 bases, 14 bases remained unmatched. Germline CDR1 reads MNHEY; CDR2 reads SVGAGI. The CDR3, as DNA: TGTGCCAGCAGTTACTCGATGGGAACAGCGGGAGGGGGCCGAGAGACCCAGTACTTC. It translates to CASSYSMGTAGGGRETQYF.

This clonotype was counted many times. CDR3 bases: TGTGCCAGCAGCCCCCCCGGGGGGTACACTGAAGCTTTCTTT. This gives the protein CASSPPGGYTEAFF. This sequence joins TRBV7-8 and TRBJ1-1; D possibly corresponds to TRBD1 (5 bases). V lost 5 bases and J lost 3, with 13 bases in between. The length of the CDR3 is 14 residues. The V gene's germline CDR1 is SGHVS and CDR2 FQNEAQ.

This clonotype was seen at least ten times. The chain joins TRBV29-1 to TRBJ1-1; D gene unclear. The germline gives CDR1 SQVTM, CDR2 ANQGSEA. Trimming took 4 bases from V and 0 from J, leaving 12 bases between them. The CDR3 totals 14 residues. The CDR3 coding sequence is TGCAGCGTTGGGTCGGGTAACATGAACACTGAAGCTTTCTTT. Translated, it gives CSVGSGNMNTEAFF.

Many counts were recorded for this clonotype. The chain recombines TRBV11-2 with TRBJ2-7, with D maybe TRBD1 (6 bases). Germline CDR1 reads SGHAT; CDR2 reads FQNNGV. The CDR3 is 13 residues long. The V and J ends lost 6 bases and 5 bases respectively, with 14 bases between them. The CDR3 DNA reads as TGTGCCAGCAGGGCTACAGGGATCCACGAGCAGTACTTC. Encoded protein: CASRATGIHEQYF.

This clonotype was counted at least ten times. J is TRBJ2-3 and V is TRBV5-1; TRBD1 matches at 8 bases. The germline V gene has CDR1 SGHRS and CDR2 YFSETQ. The CDR3 covers 14 residues. V gave up 5 bases and J gave up 3 bases; unmatched junction bases: 5. CDR3 amino acids: CASRSGGVTDTQYF. CDR3 nucleotide sequence: TGCGCCAGCAGATCAGGGGGCGTTACAGATACGCAGTATTTT.

This clonotype was counted at least ten times. The chain uses TRBV11-2 and TRBJ1-1; 7 nucleotides align to TRBD1. Germline V gene sequence: CDR1 SGHAT, CDR2 FQNNGV. This CDR3 has 17 amino acids. Trimming at V came to 5 bases and at J to 4 bases, leaving 16 bases not matched to a gene. The CDR3 region is CASSPRTGVLLLTEAFF. Written as DNA, the CDR3 is TGTGCCAGCAGCCCCCGGACAGGCGTCTTACTCCTCACTGAAGCTTTCTTT.

Concerning this clonotype: The junction shows a germline mismatch at one end, possibly a read error. This chain uses TRBV27 with TRBJ1-2; maybe TRBD1 (6 bases). Per germline, CDR1 MNHEY and CDR2 SMNVEV (reference sequence). The CDR3 extends over 12 amino acids. The CDR3 loop is CASSSQGIGCTF. The CDR3 bases are TGTGCCAGCAGTTCCCAGGGGATTGGCTGCACCTTC.

This clonotype has at least ten counts. The chain is built from TRBV18 and TRBJ1-5; D unclear. CDR1 KGHSH and CDR2 LQKENI come from the germline V gene. V was pared by 3 bases and J by 2 bases, with 11 bases between. The CDR3 consists of 15 residues. The chain's CDR3 is CASSPEPWGNQPQHF. CDR3 nucleotide sequence: TGTGCCAGCTCACCCGAACCATGGGGCAATCAGCCCCAGCATTTT.

This clonotype was counted many times. CDR3 coding DNA: TGTGCCAGCAGTGTTTCTGGACTAGCGGGGGGGGTGCAGTTCTTC. Translated: CASSVSGLAGGVQFF. The chain is built from TRBV2 and TRBJ2-1; 15 bases align to TRBD2. Germline CDR1 is SNHLY and CDR2 is FYNNEI. The CDR3 is made up of 15 amino acids. J was trimmed by 12 bases and V by 4 bases; bases with no gene match: 7.

This clonotype has more than one count but fewer than ten. The chain is built from TRBV5-8 and TRBJ1-1; TRBD1 might be the D (6 bases). Germline V gene data show CDR1 as SGHTS and CDR2 as YDEGEE. V lost 1 base to trimming and J lost 0 bases, with 16 bases between them. The CDR3 loop spans 17 amino acids. As DNA, the CDR3 is TGTGCCAGCAGCTTGACAGGGAGGCGGGGTTTGAACACTGAAGCTTTCTTT. Its translation is CASSLTGRRGLNTEAFF.

This clonotype was detected many times. This chain joins TRBV3-1 and TRBJ2-3; D possibly corresponds to TRBD2 (5 bases). CDR3 length: 12 amino acids. Germline lookup yields CDR1 LGHDT and CDR2 YNNKEL (reference sequence). V was shortened by 1 base and J by 7 bases, with 6 bases between the two germline ends. The CDR3 sequence: CASSQASNTQYF. The DNA for the CDR3 is TGTGCCAGCAGCCAAGCTAGCAATACGCAGTATTTT.

This clonotype was seen repeatedly, ten times or more. The J gene is TRBJ2-1, the V gene TRBV7-9, with 10 bases identical to TRBD2. The CDR3 extends over 16 amino acids. Germline CDR1 SEHNR, CDR2 FQNEAQ (reference sequence). The J segment lost 9 bases and the V segment lost 5 bases, leaving 13 bases of the junction unmatched. CDR3 DNA sequence: TGTGCCAGCAGCCCCTCAGGACTAGCGGAGGCCAGTGAGCAGTTCTTC. Protein sequence: CASSPSGLAEASEQFF.

This clonotype turned up a few times. The chain has TRBV3-1 and TRBJ2-3, with 7 bases matching TRBD2. This CDR3 comprises 18 residues. V was clipped by 4 bases and J by 5 bases; unmatched bases: 18. CDR1 and CDR2 (germline): LGHDT, YNNKEL (reference sequence). The CDR3 loop reads CASSPLTLMAGEVDTQYF. CDR3 nucleotide sequence: TGTGCCAGCAGCCCCCTTACCCTTATGGCGGGAGAGGTAGATACGCAGTATTTT.